This TCR beta chain is drawn from a study of shared T cell receptors in the human thymus. This CDR3 has 14 residues. Per the germline V gene, CDR1 is LGHNA and CDR2 is YSLEER. Trimming cost V 11 bases and J 1 base; bases outside gene matches: 9. Assay: immunoSEQ multiplex PCR; the TCRdb copy retains only in-frame clones and omits some. Of fewer than 700,000 clones in the sample, around 87% were seen once. Another study also made use of these data, one on human thymus T cells. That work contributes: The source of the thymus tissue was resections taken during corrective heart surgery.

Source material: thymocytes. The rearrangement uses TRBV4-3 and TRBJ2-7; 9 bases are a match to TRBD2. The TCR comes from a boy in the first two years of life with a congenital heart defect. The CDR3 bases are TGCGCCCCCCCCAGCGGGAGGCCGTCCTACGAGCAGTACTTC. It yields the protein CAPPSGRPSYEQYF.